These T cell receptor beta chains were read from a single sample in a study of early T cells in non-severe SARS-CoV-2 infection. Using its own MiXCR run on the 5' RACE reads, TCRdb lists one record per CDR3 protein. This repertoire shows tens of thousands of distinct CDR3 sequences, around 5.8% found once; its top ten account for roughly 5%. Sequenced: whole blood. These receptors all stem from an adult who was a healthcare worker with PCR-confirmed SARS-CoV-2 infection or an uninfected control (not recorded which). CDR3s include the opening cysteine and the closing phenylalanine or tryptophan. The order of the fields is J gene, V gene, CDR3 protein.

J: TRBJ2-1
V: TRBV9
CDR3: CASSGSGNTYNEQFF

J: TRBJ2-1
V: TRBV7-3
CDR3: CASSFFQSSYNEQFF

J: TRBJ2-7
V: TRBV28
CDR3: CASRTGPRFYEQYF

J: TRBJ2-3
V: TRBV28
CDR3: CAAGALNTDTQYF

J: TRBJ2-5
V: TRBV29-1
CDR3: CSVGAGTQETQYF

J: TRBJ2-5
V: TRBV28
CDR3: CASSALGVKTQYF

J: TRBJ2-4
V: TRBV2
CDR3: CATSRDSGGAKNIQYF

J: TRBJ2-5
V: TRBV27
CDR3: CASSFSSEETQYF

J: TRBJ1-2
V: TRBV24-1
CDR3: CATSDSTVYGYTF

J: TRBJ2-1
V: TRBV20-1
CDR3: CSASWRTSGKYNEQFF

J: TRBJ1-2
V: TRBV20-1
CDR3: CSARDLLGPYGYTF

J: TRBJ1-1
V: TRBV6-2/TRBV6-3
CDR3: CASSYGDGKPAFF

J: TRBJ1-5
V: TRBV6-1
CDR3: CASSENSGPYQPQHF

J: TRBJ2-1
V: TRBV20-1
CDR3: CSAKDRGNSYNEQFF

J: TRBJ2-1
V: TRBV18
CDR3: CASSPSFAPLVAGRSDNEQFF

J: TRBJ2-5
V: TRBV28
CDR3: CASKIGEGMETQYF

J: TRBJ2-3
V: TRBV9
CDR3: CASSVAGLSDTQYF

J: TRBJ2-3
V: TRBV21-1
CDR3: CASSKCRRGATDTQYF

J: TRBJ1-5
V: TRBV12-3/TRBV12-4
CDR3: CASSAGQHNQPQHF

J: TRBJ2-2
V: TRBV28
CDR3: CASSFPGGSGGELFF

J: TRBJ1-6
V: TRBV27
CDR3: CASSLGESIYNSPLHF

J: TRBJ2-4
V: TRBV2
CDR3: CASSVLAKNIQYF

J: TRBJ2-1
V: TRBV4-3
CDR3: CASSQVGQSSYNEQFF

J: TRBJ1-1
V: TRBV5-1
CDR3: CASSSGSIEAFF

J: TRBJ1-2
V: TRBV20-1
CDR3: CSAGGHPSHYGYTF

J: TRBJ2-5
V: TRBV7-8
CDR3: CASSLRVAATQETQYF

J: TRBJ2-1
V: TRBV7-9
CDR3: CASSWGRPVAGGLVSHEQFF

J: TRBJ2-5
V: TRBV18
CDR3: CASSGNVGTKETQYF

J: TRBJ2-3
V: TRBV5-5
CDR3: CASSFRADQQDTQYF

J: TRBJ2-2
V: TRBV12-3/TRBV12-4
CDR3: CANGVSGELFF

J: TRBJ2-5
V: TRBV20-1
CDR3: CSARDGGSKETQYF